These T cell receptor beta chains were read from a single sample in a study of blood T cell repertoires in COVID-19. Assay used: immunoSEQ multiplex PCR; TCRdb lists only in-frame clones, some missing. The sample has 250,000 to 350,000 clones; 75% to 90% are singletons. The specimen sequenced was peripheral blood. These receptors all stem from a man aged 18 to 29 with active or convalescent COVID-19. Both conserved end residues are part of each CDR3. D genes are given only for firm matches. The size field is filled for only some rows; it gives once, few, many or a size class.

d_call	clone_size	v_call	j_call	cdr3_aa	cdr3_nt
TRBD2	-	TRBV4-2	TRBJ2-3	CASSQNGLAGITDTQYF	TGTGCCAGCAGCCAGAATGGACTAGCGGGGATCACAGATACGCAGTATTTT
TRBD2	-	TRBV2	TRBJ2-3	CASSEGTRWFGDTQYF	TGTGCCAGCAGTGAAGGGACTAGATGGTTCGGAGATACGCAGTATTTT
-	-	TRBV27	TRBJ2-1	CASSLPPPGNEQFF	TGTGCCAGCAGTTTGCCCCCCCCGGGCAATGAGCAGTTCTTC
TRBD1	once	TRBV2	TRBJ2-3	CARGGTGATDTQYF	TGTGCCAGGGGAGGGACAGGGGCGACAGATACGCAGTATTTT
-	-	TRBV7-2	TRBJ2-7	CASSLVSRAGSYEQYF	TGTGCCAGCAGCTTAGTATCGAGGGCCGGGAGCTACGAGCAGTACTTC
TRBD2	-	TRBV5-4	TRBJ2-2	CASSRGGNTGELFF	TGTGCCAGCAGCCGGGGGGGGAACACCGGGGAGCTGTTTTTT
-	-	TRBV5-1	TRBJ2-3	CASSPTPGGFLTDTQYF	TGCGCCAGCAGCCCTACCCCTGGGGGCTTTTTGACAGATACGCAGTATTTT
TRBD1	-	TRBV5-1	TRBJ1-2	CASSLGAGGTYGYTF	TGCGCCAGCAGCTTGGGAGCAGGGGGAACGTATGGCTACACCTTC
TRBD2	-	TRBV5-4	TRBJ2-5	CASSRASGETETQYF	TGTGCCAGCAGCCGGGCTAGCGGTGAGACAGAGACCCAGTACTTC
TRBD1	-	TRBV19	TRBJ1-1	CASSIPFPRQGGDLNTEAFF	TGTGCCAGTAGTATCCCCTTTCCGAGACAGGGGGGGGACTTGAACACTGAAGCTTTCTTT
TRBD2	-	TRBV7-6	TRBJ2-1	CASSRLAGGIYNEQFF	TGTGCCAGCAGCCGACTAGCGGGGGGGATATACAATGAGCAGTTCTTC
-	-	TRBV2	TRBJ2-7	CASSGWDNYEQYF	TGTGCCAGCAGTGGTTGGGACAACTACGAGCAGTACTTC
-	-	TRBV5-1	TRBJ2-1	CASSIIGRDDNEQFF	TGCGCCAGCAGCATCATCGGGAGAGACGACAATGAGCAGTTCTTC
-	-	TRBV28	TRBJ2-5	CASSLSTEETQYF	TGTGCCAGCAGTTTATCTACAGAAGAGACCCAGTACTTC
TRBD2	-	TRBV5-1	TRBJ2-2	CASREGLVGELFF	TGCGCCAGCCGGGAGGGGCTGGTCGGGGAGCTGTTTTTT
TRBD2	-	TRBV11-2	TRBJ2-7	CASSSTGGREYEQYF	TGTGCCAGCAGCTCCACGGGCGGGAGGGAGTACGAGCAGTACTTC
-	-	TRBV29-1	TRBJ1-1	CSVEARGEAFF	TGCAGCGTTGAAGCCCGGGGTGAAGCTTTCTTT
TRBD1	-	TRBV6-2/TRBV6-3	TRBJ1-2	CASSWDRFGYTF	TGTGCCAGCAGTTGGGACAGATTCGGCTACACCTTC
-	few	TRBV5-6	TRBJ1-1	CASRSTRTALSTEAFF	TGTGCCAGCAGAAGCACCCGGACAGCTCTGAGCACTGAAGCTTTCTTT
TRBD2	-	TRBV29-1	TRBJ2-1	CSVGPTGGFYNEQFF	TGCAGCGTTGGTCCAACGGGAGGATTCTACAATGAGCAGTTCTTC
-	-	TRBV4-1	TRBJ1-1	CASSRGVANTEAFF	TGCGCCAGCAGCCGGGGAGTCGCGAACACTGAAGCTTTCTTT
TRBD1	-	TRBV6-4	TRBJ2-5	CARQGQETQYF	TGTGCCCGACAGGGACAAGAGACCCAGTACTTC
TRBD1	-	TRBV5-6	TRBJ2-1	CASSPRQGSTYNEQFF	TGTGCCAGCAGCCCGAGACAGGGATCGACCTACAATGAGCAGTTCTTC
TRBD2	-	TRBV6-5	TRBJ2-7	CASTTGGRRGEQYF	TGTGCCAGCACCACGGGCGGGAGAAGAGGCGAGCAGTACTTC
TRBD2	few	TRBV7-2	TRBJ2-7	CASSLTGLAEPPYEQYF	TGTGCCAGCAGCTTGACGGGACTAGCGGAGCCGCCCTACGAGCAGTACTTC
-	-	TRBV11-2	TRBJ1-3	CASSKQIRGSSTGNTIYF	TGTGCCAGCAGCAAACAAATAAGGGGGAGTAGCACTGGAAACACCATATATTTT
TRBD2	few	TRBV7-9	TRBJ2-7	CASSPRGEEQYF	TGTGCCAGCAGCCCCCGGGGGGAGGAGCAGTACTTC
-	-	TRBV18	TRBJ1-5	CASSTGGHQPQHF	TGTGCCAGCTCAACGGGGGGCCATCAGCCCCAGCATTTT
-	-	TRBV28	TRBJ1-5	CASILGGLSNQPQHF	TGTGCCAGCATCTTGGGGGGTCTCAGCAATCAGCCCCAGCATTTT
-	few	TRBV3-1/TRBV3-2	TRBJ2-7	CASSRTTSSYEQYF	TGTGCCAGCAGCCGTACGACTAGCTCCTACGAGCAGTACTTC
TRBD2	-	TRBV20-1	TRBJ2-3	CSASVRLAGGYITDTQYF	TGCAGTGCTAGTGTTAGGCTAGCGGGGGGCTACATCACAGATACGCAGTATTTT
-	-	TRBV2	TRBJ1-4	CASRDHRASTNEKLFF	TGTGCCAGCAGGGACCACAGGGCCTCAACTAATGAAAAACTGTTTTTT
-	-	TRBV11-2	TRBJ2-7	CASSLVSSSYEQYF	TGTGCCAGCAGCTTAGTTAGCAGCTCCTACGAGCAGTACTTC
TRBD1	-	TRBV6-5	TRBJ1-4	CASSSTTGRNEKLFF	TGTGCCAGCAGTTCGACGACAGGGAGGAATGAAAAACTGTTTTTT
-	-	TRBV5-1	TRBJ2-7	CASSSGLTNYEQYF	TGCGCCAGCAGCTCGGGTCTCACCAACTACGAGCAGTACTTC
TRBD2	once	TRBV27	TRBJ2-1	CASSLRSSSGTTGEQFF	TGTGCCAGCAGTTTACGGTCCTCTTCCGGGACTACCGGTGAGCAGTTCTTC
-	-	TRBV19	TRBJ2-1	CASATRSYNEQFF	TGTGCCAGCGCGACTCGTTCCTACAATGAGCAGTTCTTC
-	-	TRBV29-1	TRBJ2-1	CSVANRVEEQFF	TGCAGCGTTGCAAACAGGGTAGAGGAGCAGTTCTTC
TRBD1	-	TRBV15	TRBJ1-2	CATSSPDRANYGYTF	TGTGCCACCAGCAGCCCCGACAGGGCTAACTATGGCTACACCTTC
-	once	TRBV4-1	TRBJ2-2	CASSQVLGGGSTGELFF	TGCGCCAGCAGCCAAGTTTTAGGCGGGGGCAGCACCGGGGAGCTGTTTTTT
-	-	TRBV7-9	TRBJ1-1	CASSAGHTNKAFF	TGTGCCAGCAGCGCGGGTCACACAAACAAAGCTTTCTTT